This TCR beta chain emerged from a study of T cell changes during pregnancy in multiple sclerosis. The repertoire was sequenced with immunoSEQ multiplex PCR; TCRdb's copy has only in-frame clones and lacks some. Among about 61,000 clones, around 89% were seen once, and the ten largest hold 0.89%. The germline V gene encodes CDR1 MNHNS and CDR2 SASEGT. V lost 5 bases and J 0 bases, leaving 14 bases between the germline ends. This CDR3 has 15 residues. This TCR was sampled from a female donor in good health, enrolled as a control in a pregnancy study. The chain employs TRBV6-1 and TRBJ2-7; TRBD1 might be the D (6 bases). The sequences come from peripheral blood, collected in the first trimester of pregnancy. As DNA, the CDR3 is TGTGCCAGCAGTTTTACAGGGCGCCTCTCCTACGAGCAGTACTTC. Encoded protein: CASSFTGRLSYEQYF.